The 18 T cell receptor beta chains below all came from one sample that was sequenced in a study of T cell repertoires in cytomegalovirus infection. These receptors lack a known antigen. TCRdb recomputed calls from the reads with MiXCR, one row per CDR3 protein. The sample has about 310,000 distinct CDR3 sequences, 20% to 25% seen once; the top ten hold 10% to 15%. The specimen was cultured PBMCs, collected from culture after CMV antigen stimulation. Every receptor here comes from a human donor in good health (CMV status not recorded). Some clones in this sample may be carry-over from other donors' samples.

CDR3: CASKRNTYNEQFF. CDR3 sequence (DNA): TGTGCCAGCAAGAGGAACACTTACAATGAGCAGTTCTTC. The rearrangement uses TRBV12-3 or TRBV12-4 and TRBJ2-1; D call uncertain. Trimming pared 7 bases from V and 4 bases from J, leaving 11 bases between. This CDR3 spans 13 amino acids.

This chain connects TRBV20-1 to TRBJ2-5, with 9 bases aligning to TRBD2. Germline values: CDR1 DFQATT, CDR2 SNEGSKA (reference sequence). The CDR3 is 16 amino acids. V lost 2 bases, J lost 2 bases, and 9 bases stayed unmatched. The CDR3 protein is CSARNEREVYQETQYF. CDR3 bases: TGCAGTGCTAGAAATGAGCGGGAGGTTTATCAAGAGACCCAGTACTTC.

This clonotype turned up a few times. This chain joins TRBV7-9 and TRBJ2-1; D might be TRBD1 (5 bases). The CDR3 totals 13 residues. V shed 4 bases and J shed 6 bases, with 10 bases lying between them. Germline CDR1 reads SEHNR; CDR2 reads FQNEAQ (reference sequence). The CDR3 coding sequence is TGTGCCAGCAGCTCCACAGGACCCAATGAGCAGTTCTTC. It codes for CASSSTGPNEQFF.

The V gene is TRBV12-3 or TRBV12-4, the J gene TRBJ2-1; D remains unclear. The CDR3 contains 19 residues. V shed 4 bases and J shed 0 bases, with 22 bases lying between them. In DNA form, the CDR3 reads TGTGCCAGCAGTTACAACCCACCCATGACGGTTAGCTCCTACAATGAGCAGTTCTTC. Its translation is CASSYNPPMTVSSYNEQFF.

The sample holds a few counts of this clonotype. The chain carries TRBV7-8 and TRBJ1-3, with 7 bases lining up with TRBD1. The germline V gene encodes CDR1 SGHVS and CDR2 FQNEAQ. Trimming at V came to 5 bases and at J to 0 bases, leaving 7 bases not matched to a gene. CDR3 length: 16 residues. CDR3 protein: CASSPAGQNSGNTIYF. The CDR3 region has the DNA TGTGCCAGCAGCCCGGCGGGACAGAACTCTGGAAACACCATATATTTT.

J is TRBJ2-3 and V is TRBV28; D ambiguous. The CDR3 contains 13 residues. CDR1 and CDR2 from the germline V gene are MDHEN and SYDVKM. The ends were cut back, 5 bases at V and 2 bases at J, with 8 bases in the middle. The CDR3 here is CASSQQVTDTQYF. The CDR3 bases are TGTGCCAGCAGTCAGCAGGTCACAGATACGCAGTATTTT.

This clonotype was observed a handful of times. This chain uses TRBV7-2 with TRBJ2-5, with D possibly TRBD2 on 5 matching bases. Trimming pared 8 bases from V and 1 base from J, leaving 14 bases between. Per germline, CDR1 SGHTA and CDR2 FQGNSA. The CDR3 has 14 amino acids. Here the CDR3 DNA reads TGTGCCAGCCAAAGCAGCGGAATCCAAGAGACCCAGTACTTC. Translated, it gives CASQSSGIQETQYF.

This clonotype turned up a few times. The rearrangement uses TRBV6-2 or TRBV6-3 and TRBJ2-2; the match to TRBD2 covers 8 bases. This CDR3 is 16 amino acids long. The germline CDR1 and CDR2 sequences are MNHEY and SVGEGT. Trimming cost V 5 bases and J 0 bases; bases outside gene matches: 5. CDR3 residues: CASSPWTSPNTGELFF. CDR3 DNA: TGTGCCAGCAGTCCATGGACTAGCCCGAACACCGGGGAGCTGTTTTTT.

This chain links TRBV6-2 or TRBV6-3 with TRBJ1-1; 7 positions agree with TRBD1. CDR1 and CDR2 (germline): MNHEY, SVGEGT. This CDR3 has 15 amino acids. After removal of 6 bases from V and 0 bases from J, the junction contained 7 bases not matched to a gene. CDR3 in amino acids: CASRRPGTVNTEAFF. For the CDR3, the DNA is TGTGCCAGCAGACGGCCCGGGACAGTGAACACTGAAGCTTTCTTT.

This clonotype was counted a few times. The J gene is TRBJ2-1, the V gene TRBV7-9; no clear D gene. Between the trimmed V and J ends, which lost 5 bases and 0 bases, there was a span of 14 bases. Germline CDR1 SEHNR, CDR2 FQNEAQ (reference sequence). The length of the CDR3 is 16 residues. The CDR3 DNA sequence: TGTGCCAGCAGCCCACTGGGCGGTCCCTCCTACAATGAGCAGTTCTTC. Translated, it gives CASSPLGGPSYNEQFF.

The chain links TRBV27 to TRBJ2-7, with D tentatively TRBD1 (6 bases). This CDR3 has 14 residues. Germline values: CDR1 MNHEY, CDR2 SMNVEV (reference sequence). V lost 3 bases to trimming and J lost 4 bases, with 13 bases between them. The DNA for the CDR3 is TGTGCCAGCAGTTTGTTCCAGGGACAATACGAGCAGTACTTC. Protein product: CASSLFQGQYEQYF.

The chain has TRBV7-8 and TRBJ2-5, with a weak D call TRBD2 (5 bases). V was trimmed by 2 bases and J by 3 bases, leaving 10 bases between them. Germline CDR1 reads SGHVS; CDR2 reads FQNEAQ. The CDR3 is made up of 14 amino acids. CDR3 coding DNA: TGTGCCAGCAGCTTAAAAGGAGCGGAAGAGACCCAGTACTTC. This sequence encodes CASSLKGAEETQYF.

The chain combines TRBV7-8 with TRBJ2-2, with a possible D match to TRBD2 (6 bases). Looked up from germline, CDR1 is SGHVS and CDR2 is FQNEAQ. The V end lost 5 bases, the J end lost 4 bases, and 14 bases lay between the germline ends. This CDR3 has 15 residues. The CDR3 here is CASSPSVRSTGELFF. Written as DNA, the CDR3 is TGTGCCAGCAGCCCTAGCGTTCGAAGCACCGGGGAGCTGTTTTTT.

The chain couples TRBV10-3 to TRBJ2-7; D possibly corresponds to TRBD2 (5 bases). The CDR3 spans 14 residues. V shed 0 bases and J shed 3 bases, with 9 bases lying between them. Germline assignment: CDR1 ENHRY and CDR2 SYGVKD. CDR3 in DNA: TGTGCCATCAGTGAGTCGGAGGACGTCTACGAGCAGTACGTC. Encoded protein: CAISESEDVYEQYV.

This clonotype was seen at least ten times. The J gene is TRBJ1-1, the V gene TRBV7-2, with D unclear. Trimming took 2 bases from V and 8 from J, leaving 12 bases between them. CDR1 SGHTA and CDR2 FQGNSA come from the germline V gene. This CDR3 has 13 residues. The CDR3 DNA sequence: TGTGCCAGCAGCTTATTTCCGGGGAGGGAAGCTTTCTTT. Protein product: CASSLFPGREAFF.

CDR3 nucleotides: TGTGCCAGCAGCCCCTCCGTTTTCCACTCCTACAATGAGCAGTTCTTC. Translation gives CASSPSVFHSYNEQFF. The chain uses TRBV5-6 and TRBJ2-1; D gene uncertain. CDR1 is SGHDT, CDR2 YYEEEE, per germline. The CDR3 loop spans 16 amino acids. Trimming removed 4 bases from V and 0 bases from J, with 14 bases in between.

This clonotype was picked up many times. The V gene is TRBV7-2, the J gene TRBJ2-7; 8 bases line up with TRBD2. Germline V lookup: CDR1 SGHTA, CDR2 FQGNSA. With 0 bases clipped from V and 5 bases from J, the junction kept 6 bases outside the gene matches. CDR3 length: 15 amino acids. CDR3 DNA sequence: TGTGCCAGCAGCTTAGCGTCGGGAGGGCCTAACGAGCAGTACTTC. Translated, it gives CASSLASGGPNEQYF.

This clonotype was seen a few times. The chain employs TRBV6-6 and TRBJ1-1; D is undetermined. The germline V and J ends were trimmed by 8 bases and 4 bases, with 11 bases remaining between them. The CDR3 contains 12 residues. Germline-derived CDR1 and CDR2 are MNHNY and SVGAGI (reference sequence). The chain's CDR3 is CASCGPGTEAFF. Here the CDR3 DNA reads TGTGCCAGCTGTGGGCCGGGCACTGAAGCTTTCTTT.